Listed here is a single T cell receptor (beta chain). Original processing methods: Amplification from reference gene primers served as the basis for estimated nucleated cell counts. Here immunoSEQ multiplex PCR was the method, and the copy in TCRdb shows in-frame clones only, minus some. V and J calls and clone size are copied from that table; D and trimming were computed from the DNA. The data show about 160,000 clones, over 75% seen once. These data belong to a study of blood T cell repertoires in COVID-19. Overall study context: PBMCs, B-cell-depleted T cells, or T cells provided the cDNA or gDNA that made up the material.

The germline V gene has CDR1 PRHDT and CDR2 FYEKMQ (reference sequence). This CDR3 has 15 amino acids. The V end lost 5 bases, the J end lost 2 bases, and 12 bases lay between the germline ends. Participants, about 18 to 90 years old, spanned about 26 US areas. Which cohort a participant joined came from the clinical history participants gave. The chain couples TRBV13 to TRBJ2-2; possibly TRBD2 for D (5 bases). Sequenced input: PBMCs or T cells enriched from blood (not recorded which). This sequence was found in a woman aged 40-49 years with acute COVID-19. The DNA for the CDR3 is TGTGCCAGCAGCCCAACGGACTTTAACACCGGGGAGCTGTTTTTT. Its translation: CASSPTDFNTGELFF.